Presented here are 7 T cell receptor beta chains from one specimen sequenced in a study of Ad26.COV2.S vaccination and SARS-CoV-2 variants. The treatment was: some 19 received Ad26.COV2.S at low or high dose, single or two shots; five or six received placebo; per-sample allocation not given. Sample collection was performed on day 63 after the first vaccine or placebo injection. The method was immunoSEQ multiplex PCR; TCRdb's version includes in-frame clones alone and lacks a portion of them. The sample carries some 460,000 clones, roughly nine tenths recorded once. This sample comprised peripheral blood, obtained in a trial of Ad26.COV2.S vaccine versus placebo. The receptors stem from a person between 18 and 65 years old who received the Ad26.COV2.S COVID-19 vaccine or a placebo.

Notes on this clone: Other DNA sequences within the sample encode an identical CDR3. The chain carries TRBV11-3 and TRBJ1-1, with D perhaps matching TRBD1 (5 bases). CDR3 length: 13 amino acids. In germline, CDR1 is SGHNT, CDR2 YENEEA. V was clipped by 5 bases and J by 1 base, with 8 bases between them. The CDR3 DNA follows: TGTGCCAGCAGCCTAACAGGGAACACTGAAGCTTTCTTT. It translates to CASSLTGNTEAFF.

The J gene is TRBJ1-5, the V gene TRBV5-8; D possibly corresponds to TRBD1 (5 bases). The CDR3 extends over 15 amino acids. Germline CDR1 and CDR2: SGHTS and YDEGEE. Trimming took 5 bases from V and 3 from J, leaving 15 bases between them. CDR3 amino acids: CASRPGPTDNQPQHF. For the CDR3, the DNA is TGTGCCAGCAGACCTGGCCCGACAGACAATCAGCCCCAGCATTTT.

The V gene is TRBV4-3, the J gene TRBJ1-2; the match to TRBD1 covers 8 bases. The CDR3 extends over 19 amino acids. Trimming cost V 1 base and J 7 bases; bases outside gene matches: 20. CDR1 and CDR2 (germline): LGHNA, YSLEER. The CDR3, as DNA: TGCGCCAGCAGCCAAGTCTGGGGCAAGACAGGGGTGGGGTGGAGTGGCTACACCTTC. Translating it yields CASSQVWGKTGVGWSGYTF.

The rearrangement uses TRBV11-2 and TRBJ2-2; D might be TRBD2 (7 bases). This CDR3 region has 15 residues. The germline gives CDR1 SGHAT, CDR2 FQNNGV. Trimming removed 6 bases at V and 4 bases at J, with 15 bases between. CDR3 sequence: CASRAGAGATGELFF. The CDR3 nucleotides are TGTGCCAGCAGGGCCGGGGCGGGGGCCACCGGGGAGCTGTTTTTT.

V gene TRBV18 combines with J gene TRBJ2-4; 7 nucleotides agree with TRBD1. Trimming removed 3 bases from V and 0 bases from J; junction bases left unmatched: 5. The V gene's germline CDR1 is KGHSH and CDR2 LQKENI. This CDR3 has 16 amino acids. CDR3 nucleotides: TGTGCCAGCTCACCGACACAGGGGTTAGCCAAAAACATTCAGTACTTC. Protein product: CASSPTQGLAKNIQYF.

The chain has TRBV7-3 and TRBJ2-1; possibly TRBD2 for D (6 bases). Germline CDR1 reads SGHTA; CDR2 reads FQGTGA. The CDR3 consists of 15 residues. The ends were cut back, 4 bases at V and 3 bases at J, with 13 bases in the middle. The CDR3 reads CASSWGDSDYNEQFF. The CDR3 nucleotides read TGTGCCAGCAGCTGGGGGGACTCGGACTACAATGAGCAGTTCTTC.

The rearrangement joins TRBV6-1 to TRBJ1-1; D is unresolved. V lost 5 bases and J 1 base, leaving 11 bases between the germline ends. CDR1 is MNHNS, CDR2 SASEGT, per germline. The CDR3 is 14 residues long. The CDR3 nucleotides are TGTGCCAGCAGTTATATTTCGCAGAACACTGAAGCTTTCTTT. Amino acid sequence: CASSYISQNTEAFF.